This entry features one TCR beta chain sequence. This entry belongs to a study of control samples from healthy donors and cancer patients. Produced via immunoSEQ multiplex PCR; TCRdb's table is partial and in-frame only. The table shows 75,000 to 90,000 clones, with around nine tenths occurring only once. Material: PBMCs. The origin of this receptor is a woman aged 45-60 years with colorectal cancer.

CDR3 sequence: CASSLGSGEKLFF. DNA of the CDR3: TGTGCCAGCAGCTTGGGTAGCGGTGAAAAACTGTTTTTT. This chain links TRBV5-5 with TRBJ1-4; no reliable D call. Germline CDR1 reads SGHKS; CDR2 reads YYEKEE (reference sequence). The CDR3 contains 13 residues. Trimming stripped 0 bases from V and 7 bases from J, with 7 bases between. The complete variable domain, with remaining parts taken from reference TRBV5-5 and TRBJ1-4, reads DAGVTQSPTHLIKTRGQQVTLRCSPISGHKSVSWYQQVLGQGPQFIFQYYEKEERGRGNFPDRFSARQFPNYSSELNVNALLLGDSALYLCASSLGSGEKLFFGSGTQLSVL.